The clone carrying this T cell receptor (beta chain) has only a few counts. Its antigen remains unidentified. This specimen comes from a study of blood T cells in healthy people across ages. Study results and limitations: Whereas aged donors had fewer naive CD4+ cells, long-lived donors had more of them and higher diversity.

CDR1 is SGHTA and CDR2 is FQGNSA in the germline V gene. Trimming took off 4 bases at V and 2 bases at J, with 12 bases between the two ends. This CDR3 is built from 14 residues. With a J-beta primer mix and a sample-barcoded 5' primer, a second PCR ran about 7 to 12 cycles. Each TCR beta cDNA got a 12-nucleotide random molecular identifier. TCRdb used MiXCR to reprocess the 5' RACE reads, holding one entry per CDR3 protein. Here the sample spans fewer than 800,000 distinct CDR3 sequences, 49% being singletons. The sequence was obtained from a woman aged 55-75 years in good health. The J gene is TRBJ2-7, the V gene TRBV7-2, with D tentatively TRBD1 (5 bases). What was sequenced was blood. CDR3 in DNA: TGTGCCAGCAGCTCCTACCGACAGACCTACGAGCAGTACTTC. Protein product: CASSSYRQTYEQYF.